This TCR beta chain was sequenced for a study of early T cells in non-severe SARS-CoV-2 infection. From the 5' RACE reads, TCRdb called clonotypes with MiXCR, one entry per CDR3 protein. The table shows tens of thousands of distinct CDR3 sequences, with roughly 5.7% occurring only once. Germline values: CDR1 SGHRS, CDR2 YFSETQ. The V segment lost 4 bases and the J segment 14 bases; nucleotides outside the gene matches: 20. The CDR3 has 16 amino acids. The sample taken for sequencing was whole blood. The chain uses TRBV5-1 and TRBJ2-3; 9 positions agree with TRBD2. The sequence came from an adult who was a healthcare worker with PCR-confirmed SARS-CoV-2 infection or an uninfected control (not recorded which). The CDR3 sequence is CASSERASGTATSGYF. The CDR3 bases are TGCGCCAGCAGCGAGAGAGCTAGCGGGACGGCCACCTCGGGGTATTTT. The complete variable domain, with remaining parts taken from reference TRBV5-1 and TRBJ2-3, reads KAGVTQTPRYLIKTRGQQVTLSCSPISGHRSVSWYQQTPGQGLQFLFEYFSETQRNKGNFPGRFSGRQFSNSRSEMNVSTLELGDSALYLCASSERASGTATSGYFGPGTRLTVL.